The 16 T cell receptor beta chains below were found in one sample sequenced in a study of spatial heterogeneity in lung cancer. Sample time point: blood at routine non-recurrence follow-up after resection. TCRdb ran MiXCR on the 5' RACE reads and lists one entry per CDR3 protein. The table shows about 10,000 distinct CDR3 sequences, with about a fifth occurring only once. The source was PBMCs, collected at follow-up. These TCRs come from a male donor with early-stage non-small cell lung cancer.

In this sample, this clonotype turned up many times. The chain is built from TRBV10-3 and TRBJ2-3; D is unresolved. The germline V gene encodes CDR1 ENHRY and CDR2 SYGVKD. This CDR3 spans 14 amino acids. Trimming stripped 4 bases from V and 0 bases from J, with 8 bases between. The chain's CDR3 is CAISAGYSTDTQYF. Here the CDR3 DNA reads TGTGCCATCAGTGCGGGCTATAGCACAGATACGCAGTATTTT.

This clonotype occurred a few times. The V and J genes are TRBV20-1 and TRBJ2-5; 9 nucleotides match TRBD2. With 1 base clipped from V and 1 base from J, the junction kept 4 bases outside the gene matches. Per germline, CDR1 DFQATT and CDR2 SNEGSKA (reference sequence). CDR3 length: 15 amino acids. The CDR3 protein is CSARAPGLAQETQYF. For the CDR3, the DNA is TGCAGTGCTAGAGCGCCGGGACTAGCCCAAGAGACCCAGTACTTC.

This clonotype was recorded many times. The J gene is TRBJ1-4, the V gene TRBV28; the match to TRBD1 covers 9 bases. This CDR3 contains 15 residues. Losses at the gene ends were 5 bases for V and 8 bases for J; bases not matched to a gene: 9. Germline CDR1 is MDHEN and CDR2 is SYDVKM. The CDR3 DNA is TGTGCCAGCAGTCTACCGACAGGGGGTGAGGAAAAACTGTTTTTT. Translated, it gives CASSLPTGGEEKLFF. Filled out from reference TRBV28 and TRBJ1-4, the complete variable domain reads DVKVTQSSRYLVKRTGEKVFLECVQDMDHENMFWYRQDPGLGLRLIYFSYDVKMKEKGDIPEGYSVSREKKERFSLILESASTNQTSMYLCASSLPTGGEEKLFFGSGTQLSVL.

Many counts were recorded for this clonotype. CDR3 in amino acids: CASSPKGGTGQDNEQFF. In DNA, the CDR3 is TGCGCCAGCAGCCCCAAAGGGGGGACAGGGCAGGACAATGAGCAGTTCTTC. The V call is TRBV4-1, the J call TRBJ2-1; 9 nucleotides line up with TRBD1. CDR1 is MGHRA, CDR2 YSYEKL, per germline. The CDR3 is made up of 17 amino acids. V was clipped by 4 bases and J by 5 bases; unmatched bases: 12.

The chain uses TRBV7-6 and TRBJ1-3, with 10 bases aligning to TRBD1. CDR1 and CDR2 (germline): SGHVS, FNYEAQ. The junction had 10 bases not matched to a gene; V was cut back by 5 bases and J by 0 bases. This CDR3 is built from 18 residues. CDR3 coding DNA: TGTGCCAGCAGCCCCAGGGGACAGGGGCCGTCCTCTGGAAACACCATATATTTT. Translating it yields CASSPRGQGPSSGNTIYF.

The V call is TRBV6-2 or TRBV6-3, the J call TRBJ1-5; D is unresolved. The CDR3 spans 14 residues. Germline V lookup: CDR1 MNHEY, CDR2 SVGEGT. Trimming stripped 8 bases from V and 4 bases from J, with 15 bases between. CDR3 DNA: TGTGCCAGCGGACCCGGGTTTTTGAATCAGCCCCAGCATTTT. It translates to CASGPGFLNQPQHF.

J is TRBJ1-5 and V is TRBV5-5; D is uncertain. Germline CDR1 and CDR2: SGHKS and YYEKEE (reference sequence). The ends were cut back, 1 base at V and 3 bases at J, with 14 bases in the middle. The CDR3 contains 16 residues. CDR3 amino acids: CASSLWTSADNQPQHF. Here the CDR3 DNA reads TGTGCCAGCAGCTTGTGGACGTCGGCGGACAATCAGCCCCAGCATTTT.

This clonotype is medium-sized in the sample. The V gene is TRBV28, the J gene TRBJ1-2, with D unresolved. This CDR3 region has 11 residues. The germline V gene encodes CDR1 MDHEN and CDR2 SYDVKM. The V end lost 4 bases, the J end lost 8 bases, and 8 bases lay between the germline ends. CDR3 amino acids: CASSSRGGYTF. In nucleotides, the CDR3 is TGTGCCAGCAGTTCACGTGGAGGCTACACCTTC.

V gene TRBV18 combines with J gene TRBJ1-4, with 10 bases identical to TRBD1. Germline V gives CDR1 KGHSH, CDR2 LQKENI. The CDR3 loop spans 14 amino acids. With V trimmed by 2 bases and J by 6 bases, 0 bases remained unmatched. This CDR3 is CASSPGTGDEKLFF. The CDR3 DNA follows: TGTGCCAGCTCACCAGGGACAGGGGATGAAAAACTGTTTTTT.

This chain's CDR3 is CASRTPGRENTEAFF. CDR3 coding DNA: TGTGCCAGCAGAACCCCTGGCAGGGAAAACACTGAAGCTTTCTTT. This chain uses TRBV6-1 with TRBJ1-1, with D maybe TRBD1 (5 bases). Germline V lookup: CDR1 MNHNS, CDR2 SASEGT. The CDR3 loop spans 15 amino acids. Trimming cost V 6 bases and J 2 bases, with 16 bases left between them.

In DNA, the CDR3 is TGTGCCAGCAGCAAATTGCGCACAGCGAACACTGAAGCTTTCTTT. This codes for CASSKLRTANTEAFF. This chain links TRBV28 with TRBJ1-1; D unclear. The CDR3 is made up of 15 amino acids. Germline V lookup: CDR1 MDHEN, CDR2 SYDVKM. V lost 6 bases and J 1 base, leaving 15 bases between the germline ends.

In its sample, this clonotype is medium-sized (0.01 to 0.1%). CDR3 in DNA: TGTGGGGTGGCAGACTCTGGAAACACCATATATTTT. This sequence encodes CGVADSGNTIYF. This chain uses TRBV6-5 with TRBJ1-3, with D uncertain. The CDR3 contains 12 residues. Germline CDR1 MNHEY, CDR2 SVGAGI.

This clonotype was seen ten or more times. The chain recombines TRBV2 with TRBJ2-7; 8 positions match TRBD1. The germline gives CDR1 SNHLY, CDR2 FYNNEI. With V trimmed by 5 bases and J by 5 bases, 8 bases remained unmatched. This CDR3 contains 14 residues. DNA of the CDR3: TGTGCCAGCAGTCTTGGACAGGGAGGCCACGAGCAGTACTTC. It encodes CASSLGQGGHEQYF.

This clonotype was counted many times. The J gene is TRBJ2-2, the V gene TRBV19; 10 nucleotides match TRBD2. J lost 2 bases, V lost 3 bases, and 3 bases had no gene match. The CDR3 is 16 residues long. Germline assignment: CDR1 LNHDA and CDR2 SQIVND (reference sequence). CDR3 protein: CASSILAGVNTGELFF. For the CDR3, the DNA is TGTGCCAGTAGTATCCTAGCGGGGGTTAACACCGGGGAGCTGTTTTTT.

This clonotype has at least ten counts. V gene TRBV28 combines with J gene TRBJ2-7; TRBD1 or TRBD2 may be the D gene (5 bases each). Trimming shortened V by 3 bases and J by 0 bases, and 9 bases separated the two germline ends. The CDR3 totals 14 residues. Germline V CDR1 and CDR2: MDHEN, SYDVKM. The DNA for the CDR3 is TGTGCCAGCAGTTTTCCAGGGAGCTCCTACGAGCAGTACTTC. As protein: CASSFPGSSYEQYF.

Many counts were recorded for this clonotype. This chain joins TRBV15 and TRBJ2-5; weak D call: TRBD2 (6 bases). Trimming took off 3 bases at V and 5 bases at J, with 13 bases between the two ends. Germline loops: CDR1 LNHNV, CDR2 YYDKDF (reference sequence). The CDR3 runs 14 residues. The CDR3 DNA is TGTGCCACCAGCAGGAGCTGGGGGGTGGAGACCCAGTACTTC. This translates into CATSRSWGVETQYF.